A selection of T cell receptor beta chains follows, all from one sample in a study of CD8 T cells in ankylosing spondylitis. TCRdb ran MiXCR on the 5' RACE reads and lists one entry per CDR3 protein. The sample records hundreds of thousands of distinct CDR3 sequences, 12% being singletons. The sample was blood, either unsorted or a sorted T cell fraction (not recorded which). The receptors shown here come from a male donor with ankylosing spondylitis. Both conserved end residues are part of each CDR3.

CDR3: CASSPDPLTGNNSPLHF; V: TRBV13
CDR3: CASSTTGAGEKLFF; V: TRBV6-1
CDR3: CASSYNERATYEQYF; V: TRBV6-5
CDR3: CSVEWWDRGAKTGELFF; V: TRBV29-1
CDR3: CASSLEPYTEAFF; V: TRBV7-2
CDR3: CASSLSRTVQETQYF; V: TRBV7-8
CDR3: CSGSRVGREQYF; V: TRBV20-1
CDR3: CASSADILSTDTQYF; V: TRBV5-1
CDR3: CSASSREQYF; V: TRBV20-1
CDR3: CASSSLDRGTEAFF; V: TRBV5-6
CDR3: CASSSPRQAFF; V: TRBV6-2/TRBV6-3
CDR3: CASSHGTGSLTDTQYF; V: TRBV4-2
CDR3: CASSLVGGGVAGELFF; V: TRBV7-2
CDR3: CASSLVGQGHEQFF; V: TRBV7-2
CDR3: CASSLDRGLFF; V: TRBV7-9
CDR3: CASSDRTGAYGYTF; V: TRBV9
CDR3: CASSEIGFSTGEQYF; V: TRBV6-1
CDR3: CASSLDYRDGWRAFF; V: TRBV11-2
CDR3: CASSLGTGSHGYTF; V: TRBV7-2
CDR3: CASSSYRVPDTQYF; V: TRBV12-3/TRBV12-4
CDR3: CASSAQPGAYEQYF; V: TRBV9
CDR3: CASSSEGADYGYTF; V: TRBV5-1
CDR3: CASSRGGEGGNTEAFF; V: TRBV9
CDR3: CAISESSGGSDTQYF; V: TRBV10-3
CDR3: CASRGLAGGLYNEQFF; V: TRBV6-1
CDR3: CASSPALTGDTGELFF; V: TRBV5-1
CDR3: CASSQDPTPTGRNTIYF; V: TRBV4-3
CDR3: CASSLARGGPQHF; V: TRBV7-2
CDR3: CASSYSKGGSQYF; V: TRBV6-2/TRBV6-3
CDR3: CASGDSRETQYF; V: TRBV6-1
CDR3: CASSQVVWSQETQYF; V: TRBV4-1
CDR3: CASPGQKNQPQHF; V: TRBV18
CDR3: CSAWTDSYYGYTF; V: TRBV20-1
CDR3: CASRPSGGASYNEQFF; V: TRBV12-3/TRBV12-4